These T cell receptor beta chains were read from a single sample in a study of T-cell reconstitution after alpha-beta-depleted transplantation in children. Using its own MiXCR run on the PCR reads, TCRdb lists one record per CDR3 protein. The repertoire has a few hundred thousand distinct CDR3 sequences, around 9.9% of them found once; the top ten carry approximately 5%. Sequencing was performed on PBMCs from the stem cell graft donor, taken from the stem cell graft. The receptors stem from a human donor who donated a stem cell graft to a child with acute myeloid leukemia. Both conserved end residues are part of each CDR3. The D gene is left open where the match is weak. The size of a clone is reported for some rows only, either as once, few or many, or as a class for expanded clones.

CDR3: CAISDRANEKLFF; DNA: TGTGCCATCAGTGACAGGGCTAATGAAAAACTGTTTTTT; size: -; V: TRBV10-3; J: TRBJ1-4; D: -
CDR3: CSASGQSYVTQYF; DNA: TGCAGTGCTAGCGGACAGTCCTACGTGACCCAGTACTTC; size: -; V: TRBV20-1; J: TRBJ2-5; D: -
CDR3: CASSLGDGNNEQFF; DNA: TGCGCCAGCAGCTTGGGGGACGGAAACAATGAGCAGTTCTTC; size: few; V: TRBV5-1; J: TRBJ2-1; D: -
CDR3: CASSYGGGRILNEQFF; DNA: TGTGCCAGCAGTTACGGGGGCGGGAGAATTCTCAATGAGCAGTTCTTC; size: -; V: TRBV6-2/TRBV6-3; J: TRBJ2-1; D: -
CDR3: CATRDRENEQFF; DNA: TGTGCCACCCGGGACAGGGAGAATGAGCAGTTCTTC; size: -; V: TRBV2; J: TRBJ2-1; D: TRBD1
CDR3: CASSSSGEQFF; DNA: TGTGCCAGCAGCTCGAGCGGGGAGCAGTTCTTC; size: few; V: TRBV7-2; J: TRBJ2-1; D: -
CDR3: CASSLGTSYGTDTQYF; DNA: TGTGCCAGCAGCTTAGGGACTAGCTATGGCACAGATACGCAGTATTTT; size: -; V: TRBV7-2; J: TRBJ2-3; D: TRBD2
CDR3: CATSRQWSDGLKEHF; DNA: TGTGCCACCAGCAGACAGTGGTCGGATGGTTTAAAGGAGCATTTT; size: -; V: TRBV15; J: TRBJ1-5; D: -
CDR3: CASSSRGWNQPQHF; DNA: TGTGCCAGCAGTAGCCGGGGATGGAATCAGCCCCAGCATTTT; size: -; V: TRBV6-2/TRBV6-3; J: TRBJ1-5; D: -
CDR3: CASRLAGGLEQFF; DNA: TGTGCCAGCCGACTAGCGGGAGGGCTCGAGCAGTTCTTC; size: -; V: TRBV3-1; J: TRBJ2-1; D: TRBD2
CDR3: CASSSQGFSGNTIYF; DNA: TGTGCCAGCAGCTCACAGGGGTTCTCTGGAAACACCATATATTTT; size: many; V: TRBV7-6; J: TRBJ1-3; D: TRBD1
CDR3: CASSFRGGNTGELFF; DNA: TGTGCCAGCAGTTTCCGAGGGGGGAACACCGGGGAGCTGTTTTTT; size: few; V: TRBV12-3/TRBV12-4; J: TRBJ2-2; D: -
CDR3: CSATTLIDEQFF; DNA: TGCAGTGCTACCACCTTAATCGATGAGCAGTTCTTC; size: -; V: TRBV20-1; J: TRBJ2-1; D: -
CDR3: CSARDGGGRETQYF; DNA: TGCAGTGCTAGAGATGGGGGGGGCAGGGAGACCCAGTACTTC; size: few; V: TRBV20-1; J: TRBJ2-5; D: -
CDR3: CSARSRMSNTEAFF; DNA: TGCAGTGCTAGGTCGCGAATGTCGAACACTGAAGCTTTCTTT; size: -; V: TRBV20-1; J: TRBJ1-1; D: -
CDR3: CASSQGADPLQETQYF; DNA: TGTGCCAGCTCCCAGGGGGCGGACCCACTCCAAGAGACCCAGTACTTC; size: few; V: TRBV6-1; J: TRBJ2-5; D: TRBD1
CDR3: CASSLRSGGHNEQFF; DNA: TGCGCCAGCAGCTTGCGGAGCGGGGGGCACAATGAGCAGTTCTTC; size: many; V: TRBV5-1; J: TRBJ2-1; D: TRBD2
CDR3: CASTAKTGGWQETQYF; DNA: TGTGCCAGCACAGCTAAAACAGGGGGTTGGCAAGAGACCCAGTACTTC; size: few; V: TRBV7-9; J: TRBJ2-5; D: TRBD1
CDR3: CSAMKGDTDGYTF; DNA: TGCAGTGCAATGAAGGGGGATACCGATGGCTACACCTTC; size: -; V: TRBV20-1; J: TRBJ1-2; D: -
CDR3: CASSEAGLAGKADTQYF; DNA: TGTGCCAGCAGTGAAGCGGGGCTAGCGGGGAAGGCAGATACGCAGTATTTT; size: once; V: TRBV6-1; J: TRBJ2-3; D: TRBD2
CDR3: CASSQRFTEAFF; DNA: TGTGCCAGCAGCCAAAGGTTCACTGAAGCTTTCTTT; size: many; V: TRBV3-1; J: TRBJ1-1; D: -
CDR3: CATSELNGELFF; DNA: TGTGCCACCAGTGAGCTAAACGGGGAGCTGTTTTTT; size: few; V: TRBV24-1; J: TRBJ2-2; D: -
CDR3: CASSPFGVSGRENEQFF; DNA: TGTGCCAGCAGCCCCTTCGGGGTTAGCGGGAGGGAAAATGAGCAGTTCTTC; size: many; V: TRBV7-2; J: TRBJ2-1; D: TRBD2
CDR3: CSVEGGLKSYGYTF; DNA: TGCAGCGTTGAAGGGGGCCTGAAATCCTATGGCTACACCTTC; size: few; V: TRBV29-1; J: TRBJ1-2; D: -
CDR3: CASSRGQFSETQYF; DNA: TGCGCCAGCAGCCGGGGACAGTTCTCGGAGACCCAGTACTTC; size: -; V: TRBV5-1; J: TRBJ2-5; D: TRBD1
CDR3: CASSQTGDSYNEQFF; DNA: TGCGCCAGCAGTCAGACAGGGGATTCCTACAATGAGCAGTTCTTC; size: few; V: TRBV4-1; J: TRBJ2-1; D: TRBD1
CDR3: CASSVSSGRADEQFF; DNA: TGTGCCAGCAGCGTCAGTAGCGGGAGGGCCGATGAGCAGTTCTTC; size: few; V: TRBV11-2; J: TRBJ2-1; D: TRBD2
CDR3: CASSNRMPGELFF; DNA: TGCGCCAGCAGTAACAGGATGCCCGGGGAGCTGTTTTTT; size: -; V: TRBV5-1; J: TRBJ2-2; D: -
CDR3: CASSLALPDKGSPLHF; DNA: TGTGCCAGCAGCTTAGCACTCCCGGACAAAGGGTCACCCCTCCACTTT; size: many; V: TRBV7-6; J: TRBJ1-6; D: -
CDR3: CASSQGTGAHNEQFF; DNA: TGTGCCAGCAGCCAGGGAACGGGGGCCCACAATGAGCAGTTCTTC; size: -; V: TRBV3-1; J: TRBJ2-1; D: -
CDR3: CASNHRESGANVLTF; DNA: TGTGCCAGCAATCATCGGGAGTCCGGGGCCAACGTCCTGACTTTC; size: few; V: TRBV16; J: TRBJ2-6; D: -
CDR3: CASSLVPANYGYTF; DNA: TGTGCCAGCAGCTTAGTTCCGGCTAACTATGGCTACACCTTC; size: few; V: TRBV7-9; J: TRBJ1-2; D: -
CDR3: CASSLIQGDTGELFF; DNA: TGTGCCAGCAGTTTAATCCAGGGTGACACCGGGGAGCTGTTTTTT; size: few; V: TRBV12-3/TRBV12-4; J: TRBJ2-2; D: -
CDR3: CATSRTSGSVEQYF; DNA: TGTGCCACCAGCAGGACTAGCGGGAGTGTCGAGCAGTACTTC; size: few; V: TRBV15; J: TRBJ2-7; D: TRBD2
CDR3: CSATRGATNEKLFF; DNA: TGCAGTGCTACCCGAGGGGCAACTAATGAAAAACTGTTTTTT; size: many; V: TRBV20-1; J: TRBJ1-4; D: -
CDR3: CASSDPTGADEQFF; DNA: TGTGCCAGCAGCGATCCGACAGGGGCGGATGAGCAGTTCTTC; size: -; V: TRBV7-8; J: TRBJ2-1; D: TRBD1
CDR3: CASSQTWTISSYEQYF; DNA: TGTGCCAGCAGCCAGACTTGGACCATCAGCTCCTACGAGCAGTACTTC; size: -; V: TRBV14; J: TRBJ2-7; D: -
CDR3: CASINGGRVSADTQYF; DNA: TGTGCCAGCATCAACGGAGGGAGGGTTAGCGCAGATACGCAGTATTTT; size: -; V: TRBV21-1; J: TRBJ2-3; D: -
CDR3: CSVQLATNTGELFF; DNA: TGCAGCGTTCAACTAGCAACGAACACCGGGGAGCTGTTTTTT; size: -; V: TRBV29-1; J: TRBJ2-2; D: -
CDR3: CASSSFSGLANQETQYF; DNA: TGTGCCAGCAGCTCCTTTTCGGGACTAGCGAACCAAGAGACCCAGTACTTC; size: -; V: TRBV5-5; J: TRBJ2-5; D: TRBD2
CDR3: CASRGPNTDTQYF; DNA: TGTGCCAGCAGGGGGCCCAACACAGATACGCAGTATTTT; size: few; V: TRBV12-3/TRBV12-4; J: TRBJ2-3; D: -
CDR3: CAWSSRGDEQFF; DNA: TGTGCCTGGAGCTCCCGGGGCGATGAGCAGTTCTTC; size: many; V: TRBV30; J: TRBJ2-1; D: -
CDR3: CASSHGTTNNEQFF; DNA: TGTGCCAGCAGCCACGGGACTACCAACAATGAGCAGTTCTTC; size: -; V: TRBV7-2; J: TRBJ2-1; D: TRBD2
CDR3: CASARQGGMETQYF; DNA: TGTGCCAGCGCTCGACAGGGAGGGATGGAGACCCAGTACTTC; size: -; V: TRBV5-5; J: TRBJ2-5; D: -
CDR3: CASSSPTGTDSYEQYF; DNA: TGCGCCAGCAGCTCACCAACCGGGACTGACTCCTACGAGCAGTACTTC; size: -; V: TRBV5-1; J: TRBJ2-7; D: -
CDR3: CASSEGEDNSPLHF; DNA: TGTGCCAGCAGTGAAGGGGAGGATAATTCACCCCTCCACTTT; size: -; V: TRBV6-4; J: TRBJ1-6; D: -
CDR3: CASSRDRASYGYTF; DNA: TGTGCCAGCAGCCGGGACCGGGCCAGCTATGGCTACACCTTC; size: many; V: TRBV6-2/TRBV6-3; J: TRBJ1-2; D: -
CDR3: CSVWVGNQQETQYF; DNA: TGCAGCGTTTGGGTCGGGAACCAACAAGAGACCCAGTACTTC; size: -; V: TRBV29-1; J: TRBJ2-5; D: -
CDR3: CASSRETDYGYTF; DNA: TGTGCCAGCAGCCGAGAAACAGACTATGGCTACACCTTC; size: -; V: TRBV2; J: TRBJ1-2; D: -
CDR3: CVSSTSRTGYNEQFF; DNA: TGTGTCAGCAGCACCTCTCGGACAGGCTACAATGAGCAGTTCTTC; size: -; V: TRBV2; J: TRBJ2-1; D: TRBD1
CDR3: CASSYSAGTPSGNTIYF; DNA: TGTGCCAGCAGTTACTCAGCCGGGACACCCTCTGGAAACACCATATATTTT; size: many; V: TRBV6-5; J: TRBJ1-3; D: -
CDR3: CSASLNEKLFF; DNA: TGCAGTGCTAGTTTGAATGAAAAACTGTTTTTT; size: -; V: TRBV20-1; J: TRBJ1-4; D: -
CDR3: CASRISEGSYNEQFF; DNA: TGTGCCAGCAGGATTTCGGAGGGCTCCTACAATGAGCAGTTCTTC; size: few; V: TRBV6-1; J: TRBJ2-1; D: -